The 3 T cell receptor beta chains reported below all come from one sample, sequenced in a study of T cell responses to AZD1222 COVID-19 vaccine. Libraries were prepared by immunoSEQ multiplex PCR; TCRdb keeps only in-frame clonotypes and omits some of them. The sample contains 70,000 to 95,000 clones, under 95% of which appear only once. The sample here was peripheral blood, taken 28 days after the second AZD1222 dose. The receptors originated from an adult who received the AZD1222 COVID-19 vaccine.

This CDR3 reads CATRRTGGNEQFF. Written as DNA, the CDR3 is TGTGCCACCCGACGGACGGGAGGCAATGAGCAGTTCTTC. The chain employs TRBV15 and TRBJ2-1, with 7 bases that match TRBD2. This CDR3 comprises 13 residues. CDR1 and CDR2 from the germline V gene are LNHNV and YYDKDF (reference sequence). The ends lost 8 bases at V and 6 bases at J; junction bases unmatched: 7.

The rearrangement uses TRBV25-1 and TRBJ1-1; maybe TRBD1 (5 bases). Trimming pared 3 bases from V and 1 base from J, leaving 9 bases between. The germline V gene encodes CDR1 MGHDK and CDR2 SYGVNS. This CDR3 region has 14 residues. Here the CDR3 DNA reads TGTGCCAGCAGTGACGCGACAGCGAACACTGAAGCTTTCTTT. It specifies CASSDATANTEAFF. The complete variable domain, with remaining parts taken from reference TRBV25-1 and TRBJ1-1, reads EADIYQTPRYLVIGTGKKITLECSQTMGHDKMYWYQQDPGMELHLIHYSYGVNSTEKGDLSSESTVSRIRTEHFPLTLESARPSHTSQYLCASSDATANTEAFFGQGTRLTVV.

The chain carries TRBV14 and TRBJ2-5, with TRBD1 identical over 7 bases. V shed 4 bases, J shed 1 base, and the junction held 3 bases outside the gene matches. The CDR3 has 14 amino acids. Germline-derived CDR1 and CDR2 are SGHDN and FVKESK. CDR3 sequence reads: CASSRDSVQETQYF. In DNA form, the CDR3 reads TGTGCCAGCAGCCGGGACAGTGTCCAAGAGACCCAGTACTTC.